These T cell receptor beta chains were read from a single sample in a study of T cell responses to AZD1222 COVID-19 vaccine. Generated by immunoSEQ multiplex PCR, the TCRdb table keeps only in-frame clones and is missing some. The top ten hold under 2% of the sample, which has 150,000 or so clones, approximately 88% seen once. The starting material was peripheral blood, obtained on day 0 of AZD1222 vaccination. Receptors originate from an adult in good health. Each CDR3 is given with its conserved first and last residue. D genes are given only for firm matches. Only part of the rows carry a size: once, few, many, or a class if the clone is expanded.

V gene: TRBV6-5; J gene: TRBJ1-6; clone size: .; CDR3 length: 13; D gene: .; CDR3 protein: CASRDSSDSPLHF; CDR3 DNA: TGTGCCAGCAGAGACTCGAGCGATTCACCCCTCCACTTT
V gene: TRBV6-2/TRBV6-3; J gene: TRBJ1-5; clone size: .; CDR3 length: 15; D gene: .; CDR3 protein: CASSRGRVGNQPQHF; CDR3 DNA: TGTGCCAGCAGCAGGGGCAGGGTGGGCAATCAGCCCCAGCATTTT
V gene: TRBV6-6; J gene: TRBJ2-1; clone size: .; CDR3 length: 14; D gene: .; CDR3 protein: CASSYSSSPNGQFF; CDR3 DNA: TGTGCCAGCAGTTACTCGAGTTCTCCTAATGGGCAGTTCTTC
V gene: TRBV5-4; J gene: TRBJ1-1; clone size: .; CDR3 length: 16; D gene: .; CDR3 protein: CASSLGRPGENTEAFF; CDR3 DNA: TGTGCCAGCAGCTTGGGGAGGCCTGGGGAGAACACTGAAGCTTTCTTT
V gene: TRBV2; J gene: TRBJ1-1; clone size: .; CDR3 length: 16; D gene: .; CDR3 protein: CASSERSGLGNTEAFF; CDR3 DNA: TGTGCCAGCAGTGAAAGGTCCGGGTTGGGGAACACTGAAGCTTTCTTT
V gene: TRBV18; J gene: TRBJ1-3; clone size: .; CDR3 length: 12; D gene: .; CDR3 protein: CASSHAVNTIYF; CDR3 DNA: TGTGCCAGCTCACATGCCGTAAACACCATATATTTT
V gene: TRBV13; J gene: TRBJ2-4; clone size: .; CDR3 length: 16; D gene: .; CDR3 protein: CASSPKGLGAKNIQYF; CDR3 DNA: TGTGCCAGCAGCCCAAAGGGGTTGGGGGCCAAAAACATTCAGTACTTC
V gene: TRBV7-2; J gene: TRBJ2-7; clone size: .; CDR3 length: 14; D gene: .; CDR3 protein: CASSFTPGAYEQYF; CDR3 DNA: TGTGCCAGCAGCTTCACCCCCGGGGCCTACGAGCAGTACTTC
V gene: TRBV28; J gene: TRBJ1-3; clone size: .; CDR3 length: 14; D gene: .; CDR3 protein: CASIPIGPGYTIYF; CDR3 DNA: TGTGCCAGCATCCCCATAGGCCCGGGGTACACCATATATTTT
V gene: TRBV25-1; J gene: TRBJ1-1; clone size: .; CDR3 length: 14; D gene: .; CDR3 protein: CASSASGEGTEAFF; CDR3 DNA: TGTGCCAGCAGTGCTTCGGGGGAGGGAACCGAAGCTTTCTTT
V gene: TRBV7-3; J gene: TRBJ1-2; clone size: .; CDR3 length: 13; D gene: .; CDR3 protein: CASSSTQTGGYTF; CDR3 DNA: TGTGCCAGCAGCTCAACCCAGACGGGTGGCTACACCTTC
V gene: TRBV28; J gene: TRBJ2-2; clone size: .; CDR3 length: 15; D gene: TRBD1; CDR3 protein: CASSTPDRAAGELFF; CDR3 DNA: TGTGCCAGCAGTACCCCGGACAGGGCAGCCGGGGAGCTGTTTTTT
V gene: TRBV27; J gene: TRBJ2-1; clone size: .; CDR3 length: 16; D gene: TRBD1; CDR3 protein: CASSLMGQGSYNEQFF; CDR3 DNA: TGTGCCAGCAGTTTAATGGGACAGGGCTCCTACAATGAGCAGTTCTTC
V gene: TRBV28; J gene: TRBJ2-7; clone size: .; CDR3 length: 14; D gene: TRBD1; CDR3 protein: CASSLGQGGYEQYF; CDR3 DNA: TGTGCCAGCAGTCTTGGACAGGGAGGATACGAGCAGTACTTC
V gene: TRBV4-2; J gene: TRBJ2-3; clone size: .; CDR3 length: 15; D gene: .; CDR3 protein: CASSQQEGRADTQYF; CDR3 DNA: TGTGCCAGCAGCCAGCAGGAGGGCCGCGCAGATACGCAGTATTTT
V gene: TRBV27; J gene: TRBJ1-1; clone size: .; CDR3 length: 14; D gene: TRBD1; CDR3 protein: CASSLNRGQTEAFF; CDR3 DNA: TGTGCCAGCAGTTTGAACAGGGGGCAGACTGAAGCTTTCTTT
V gene: TRBV7-3; J gene: TRBJ2-1; clone size: .; CDR3 length: 15; D gene: TRBD2; CDR3 protein: CASSPGLAGGVGQFF; CDR3 DNA: TGTGCCAGCAGCCCCGGACTAGCGGGAGGGGTTGGGCAGTTCTTC
V gene: TRBV6-6; J gene: TRBJ1-1; clone size: .; CDR3 length: 11; D gene: .; CDR3 protein: CAGGLSTEAFF; CDR3 DNA: TGTGCCGGAGGCTTGAGCACTGAAGCTTTCTTT
V gene: TRBV19; J gene: TRBJ1-5; clone size: .; CDR3 length: 16; D gene: .; CDR3 protein: CASGRGARVGDQPQHF; CDR3 DNA: TGTGCCAGTGGGCGGGGTGCGAGGGTCGGCGATCAGCCCCAGCATTTT
V gene: TRBV5-1; J gene: TRBJ1-5; clone size: .; CDR3 length: 18; D gene: .; CDR3 protein: CASSLEPWTEYSNQPQHF; CDR3 DNA: TGCGCCAGCAGCTTAGAGCCCTGGACGGAGTATAGCAATCAGCCCCAGCATTTT
V gene: TRBV13; J gene: TRBJ1-1; clone size: .; CDR3 length: 15; D gene: .; CDR3 protein: CASSLLGSGNTEAFF; CDR3 DNA: TGTGCCAGCAGCTTATTGGGGTCGGGGAACACTGAAGCTTTCTTT
V gene: TRBV6-8; J gene: TRBJ2-3; clone size: .; CDR3 length: 17; D gene: TRBD2; CDR3 protein: CASSLGLAGEKTDTQYF; CDR3 DNA: TGTGCCAGCAGTTTGGGACTAGCGGGAGAAAAAACAGATACGCAGTATTTT
V gene: TRBV24-1; J gene: TRBJ2-1; clone size: .; CDR3 length: 16; D gene: TRBD2; CDR3 protein: CATSDPSGGQYNEQFF; CDR3 DNA: TGTGCCACCAGTGACCCTAGCGGGGGCCAATACAATGAGCAGTTCTTC
V gene: TRBV18; J gene: TRBJ1-2; clone size: .; CDR3 length: 13; D gene: .; CDR3 protein: CASSPPTVRGYTF; CDR3 DNA: TGTGCCAGCTCACCACCGACCGTTCGGGGCTACACCTTC
V gene: TRBV2; J gene: TRBJ2-4; clone size: few; CDR3 length: 15; D gene: .; CDR3 protein: CASSEWGDAKNIQYF; CDR3 DNA: TGTGCCAGCAGTGAATGGGGCGATGCCAAAAACATTCAGTACTTC
V gene: TRBV10-3; J gene: TRBJ2-3; clone size: .; CDR3 length: 16; D gene: TRBD1; CDR3 protein: CAISTSGTGTTDTQYF; CDR3 DNA: TGTGCCATCAGCACGAGTGGGACAGGGACCACAGATACGCAGTATTTT
V gene: TRBV20-1; J gene: TRBJ1-1; clone size: .; CDR3 length: 13; D gene: .; CDR3 protein: CSASNTWGTEAFF; CDR3 DNA: TGCAGTGCTAGTAACACCTGGGGCACTGAAGCTTTCTTT
V gene: TRBV9; J gene: TRBJ1-5; clone size: .; CDR3 length: 15; D gene: .; CDR3 protein: CASSVSGGPNQPQHF; CDR3 DNA: TGTGCCAGCAGCGTAAGTGGGGGCCCCAATCAGCCCCAGCATTTT
V gene: TRBV7-2; J gene: TRBJ1-2; clone size: .; CDR3 length: 14; D gene: .; CDR3 protein: CASSLVGKDYGYTF; CDR3 DNA: TGTGCCAGCAGCTTAGTTGGGAAGGACTATGGCTACACCTTC
V gene: TRBV3-1/TRBV3-2; J gene: TRBJ1-2; clone size: once; CDR3 length: 15; D gene: TRBD1; CDR3 protein: CASSLSGTGNYGYTF; CDR3 DNA: TGTGCCAGCAGCCTTTCCGGGACAGGTAACTATGGCTACACCTTC
V gene: TRBV21-1; J gene: TRBJ2-1; clone size: .; CDR3 length: 14; D gene: .; CDR3 protein: CASSYGQGHNEQFF; CDR3 DNA: TGTGCCAGCAGTTATGGACAGGGCCACAATGAGCAGTTCTTC
V gene: TRBV2; J gene: TRBJ1-1; clone size: once; CDR3 length: 15; D gene: TRBD1; CDR3 protein: CASSLKWDRVAEAFF; CDR3 DNA: TGTGCCAGCAGTCTAAAATGGGACAGGGTGGCTGAAGCTTTCTTT
V gene: TRBV30; J gene: TRBJ1-2; clone size: .; CDR3 length: 11; D gene: .; CDR3 protein: CAWRQGWGYTF; CDR3 DNA: TGTGCCTGGAGGCAGGGTTGGGGCTACACCTTC
V gene: TRBV6-2/TRBV6-3; J gene: TRBJ1-1; clone size: .; CDR3 length: 12; D gene: .; CDR3 protein: CASSYLNTEAFF; CDR3 DNA: TGTGCCAGCAGTTACTTGAACACTGAAGCTTTCTTT
V gene: TRBV7-9; J gene: TRBJ1-1; clone size: .; CDR3 length: 14; D gene: TRBD1; CDR3 protein: CASSSTGALAEAFF; CDR3 DNA: TGTGCCAGCAGCTCCACAGGGGCGCTCGCTGAAGCTTTCTTT
V gene: TRBV3-1/TRBV3-2; J gene: TRBJ2-5; clone size: .; CDR3 length: 14; D gene: .; CDR3 protein: CASSQAVVRETQYF; CDR3 DNA: TGTGCCAGCAGCCAAGCGGTAGTCCGAGAGACCCAGTACTTC
V gene: TRBV30; J gene: TRBJ1-1; clone size: .; CDR3 length: 13; D gene: .; CDR3 protein: CAWRSGANTEAFF; CDR3 DNA: TGTGCCTGGAGGTCGGGGGCGAACACTGAAGCTTTCTTT